This T cell receptor beta chain was recorded in a study of cytomegalovirus exposure and HLA in healthy donors. The count of this clone is one. The PCR used 60 Vbeta and 13 Jbeta primers. Method: immunoSEQ multiplex PCR; TCRdb's copy keeps in-frame clones and lacks some. Of over 70,000 clones listed, 60% to 70% are singletons. The CDR3 covers 15 residues. Germline CDR1 reads SGHNT; CDR2 reads YYREEE (reference sequence). The V segment lost 4 bases and the J segment 2 bases; nucleotides outside the gene matches: 6. Material for sequencing was PBMCs. The chain recombines TRBV5-4 with TRBJ1-3; TRBD1 matches at 7 bases. The sequence derives from a man between 40 and 49 years old in good health and CMV-seropositive. CDR3 nucleotide sequence: TGTGCCAGCAGCCGTGACCAGGGGGCTGGAAACACCATATATTTT. This translates into CASSRDQGAGNTIYF. Based on the CDR3 plus reference TRBV5-4 and TRBJ1-3, the full variable domain is ETGVTQSPTHLIKTRGQQVTLRCSSQSGHNTVSWYQQALGQGPQFIFQYYREEENGRGNFPPRFSGLQFPNYSSELNVNALELDDSALYLCASSRDQGAGNTIYFGEGSWLTVV.